This passage covers 3 T cell receptor beta chains from one sample sequenced in a study of control samples from healthy donors and cancer patients. Assay used: immunoSEQ multiplex PCR; TCRdb lists only in-frame clones, some missing. The sample carries under 140,000 clones, approximately 88% recorded once. The sample taken for sequencing was PBMCs. The receptors stem from a woman aged 55-70 years with lung cancer.

This clone has only one observation. The V gene is TRBV11-2, the J gene TRBJ2-2; tentative D call: TRBD2 (5 bases). The CDR3 runs to 15 residues. Trimming cost V 5 bases and J 5 bases, with 15 bases left between them. Looked up from germline, CDR1 is SGHAT and CDR2 is FQNNGV. CDR3 amino acids: CASSPWERKTGELFF. The CDR3 nucleotides are TGTGCCAGCAGCCCCTGGGAGCGGAAAACCGGGGAGCTGTTTTTT.

The J gene is TRBJ2-1, the V gene TRBV30, with TRBD1 matching over 9 bases. The V and J ends lost 2 bases and 2 bases, in that order; junction bases with no gene match: 7. Germline CDR1 GTSNPN, CDR2 SVGIG (reference sequence). The CDR3 is made up of 16 amino acids. The CDR3 here is CAWSSKGTGTYNEQFF. As DNA, the CDR3 is TGTGCCTGGAGTTCGAAGGGGACAGGGACCTACAATGAGCAGTTCTTC. The full variable domain, with the rest looked up from reference TRBV30 and TRBJ2-1, is SQTIHQWPATLVQPVGSPLSLECTVEGTSNPNLYWYRQAAGRGLQLLFYSVGIGQISSEVPQNLSASRPQDRQFILSSKKLLLSDSGFYLCAWSSKGTGTYNEQFFGPGTRLTVL.

The chain links TRBV19 to TRBJ2-7, with D possibly being TRBD1 (6 bases). Germline CDR1 reads LNHDA; CDR2 reads SQIVND (reference sequence). The CDR3 contains 13 residues. The V end was cut by 5 bases, the J end by 4 bases, with 12 bases between. The CDR3 loop is CASSSTGTYEQYF. The DNA for the CDR3 is TGTGCCAGTAGTTCGACAGGAACTTACGAGCAGTACTTC.